This TCR beta chain was observed in a study of T cells in localized non-small cell lung cancer. Germline lookup yields CDR1 MNHNY and CDR2 SVGAGI (reference sequence). Between the trimmed V and J ends, which lost 2 bases and 1 base, there was a span of 15 bases. The CDR3 has 16 amino acids. Clones were sequenced by immunoSEQ multiplex PCR, and TCRdb holds only the in-frame ones, with some missing. Here the sample spans under 95,000 clones, 70% to 90% being singletons. The rearrangement joins TRBV6-6 to TRBJ2-7; the D call may be TRBD1 or TRBD2 (5 bases each). This clonotype was sampled from a female donor older than 55 with stage I lung adenocarcinoma. The starting material was peripheral blood, obtained before any cancer treatment. The CDR3 loop is CASSYLSFGTSYEQYF. Here the CDR3 DNA reads TGTGCCAGCAGTTACCTGAGCTTCGGGACGTCCTACGAGCAGTACTTC.